One and the same sample provided the 17 T cell receptor beta chains below, sequenced in a study of T cells after yellow fever vaccination. TCRdb called the 5' RACE reads again in MiXCR, with one record for every CDR3 protein. Among about 300,000 distinct CDR3 sequences, around 6.8% were seen once, and the ten largest hold 18%. The sample here was PBMCs, taken 45 days after the first yellow fever vaccination. Receptor source: a man aged 18 to 30 who received the YFV17D yellow fever vaccine.

This clonotype came up many times. The chain combines TRBV15 with TRBJ2-1, with TRBD2 identical over 7 bases. This CDR3 comprises 11 residues. Germline assignment: CDR1 LNHNV and CDR2 YYDKDF (reference sequence). The junction had 3 bases not matched to a gene; V was cut back by 9 bases and J by 7 bases. CDR3 sequence: CATREGNEQFF. The DNA of the CDR3 is TGTGCCACTAGGGAGGGAAATGAGCAGTTCTTC.

This clonotype was observed a few times. The rearrangement uses TRBV19 and TRBJ2-1; no clear D. This CDR3 contains 13 residues. The germline V gene has CDR1 LNHDA and CDR2 SQIVND (reference sequence). Trimming removed 1 base from V and 7 bases from J, with 8 bases in between. CDR3 protein: CASSIGGKNEQFF. The CDR3 bases are TGTGCCAGTAGTATAGGAGGAAAAAATGAGCAGTTCTTC.

This clonotype was detected only a few times. The chain recombines TRBV12-3 or TRBV12-4 with TRBJ1-6; D is unclear. The CDR3 extends over 13 amino acids. V gave up 3 bases and J gave up 9 bases, with 9 bases separating them. CDR3 sequence: CASSLSVASPLHF. CDR3 bases: TGTGCCAGCAGTTTGTCCGTGGCTTCACCCCTCCACTTT.

This clonotype has just a few counts. The chain employs TRBV7-2 and TRBJ1-2; D is undetermined. The CDR3 is made up of 14 amino acids. Trimming stripped 1 base from V and 4 bases from J, with 10 bases between. The V gene's germline CDR1 is SGHTA and CDR2 FQGNSA. This chain's CDR3 is CASSLGGQTYGYTF. The CDR3 coding sequence is TGTGCCAGCAGCTTAGGAGGGCAGACCTATGGCTACACCTTC. The full variable domain, completed using reference TRBV7-2 and TRBJ1-2, is GAGVSQSPSNKVTEKGKDVELRCDPISGHTALYWYRQSLGQGLEFLIYFQGNSAPDKSGLPSDRFSAERTGGSVSTLTIQRTQQEDSAVYLCASSLGGQTYGYTFGSGTRLTVV.

This clonotype came up many times. V is TRBV28 and J is TRBJ2-7; D is perhaps TRBD1 or TRBD2 (5 bases each). The CDR3 loop spans 13 amino acids. In germline, CDR1 is MDHEN, CDR2 SYDVKM. The V end lost 4 bases, the J end lost 1 base, and 8 bases lay between the germline ends. In DNA, the CDR3 is TGTGCCAGCAGTTGGGGGAATTCCTACGAGCAGTACGTC. The encoded protein is CASSWGNSYEQYV.

At least ten counts were recorded for this clonotype. The chain carries TRBV20-1 and TRBJ2-3; D is uncertain. Germline V gene lookup returns CDR1 DFQATT and CDR2 SNEGSKA (reference sequence). The CDR3 totals 13 residues. Trimming took off 6 bases at V and 2 bases at J, with 12 bases between the two ends. In DNA, the CDR3 is TGCAGTGCGGGCCAATCGGCCACAGATACGCAGTATTTT. It encodes CSAGQSATDTQYF.

The chain couples TRBV7-6 to TRBJ2-3; 7 bases match TRBD2. In germline, CDR1 is SGHVS, CDR2 FNYEAQ. The CDR3 loop spans 17 amino acids. V lost 1 base and J lost 7; bases outside the gene matches: 14. In DNA form, the CDR3 reads TGTGCCAGCAGCTTAGACGCGGCGGGGGACGTCCGTAATACGCAGTATTTT. It specifies CASSLDAAGDVRNTQYF.

The sample holds many counts of this clonotype. The chain uses TRBV12-3 or TRBV12-4 and TRBJ1-1; a possible D gene is TRBD1 (5 bases). V was trimmed by 6 bases and J by 5 bases, leaving 19 bases between them. The CDR3 covers 15 residues. This CDR3 reads CASSAVGVWKTEAFF. CDR3 DNA sequence: TGTGCCAGCAGCGCTGTGGGGGTTTGGAAAACTGAAGCTTTCTTT.

V is TRBV20-1 and J is TRBJ2-2, with 9 bases aligning to TRBD1. Germline V lookup: CDR1 DFQATT, CDR2 SNEGSKA (reference sequence). V was pared by 3 bases and J by 3 bases, with 2 bases of the junction left unmatched. CDR3 length equals 14 residues. CDR3 protein: CSASDRGDTGELFF. The CDR3 nucleotides read TGCAGTGCTAGCGACAGGGGGGACACCGGGGAGCTGTTTTTT.

There are a few counts of this clonotype. The V and J genes are TRBV6-2 or TRBV6-3 and TRBJ2-3, with D unresolved. V was clipped by 2 bases and J by 0 bases, with 15 bases between them. Germline V gives CDR1 MNHEY, CDR2 SVGEGT. This CDR3 is built from 17 residues. CDR3 amino acids: CASSYPPRGPSTDTQYF. The CDR3 bases are TGTGCCAGCAGTTACCCACCACGTGGACCTAGCACAGATACGCAGTATTTT.

As DNA, the CDR3 is TGTGCCACCACGTCCTACGGAACTGGCGGGGAGCTGTTTTTT. It translates to CATTSYGTGGELFF. The chain employs TRBV19 and TRBJ2-2; D gene uncertain. Germline V lookup: CDR1 LNHDA, CDR2 SQIVND (reference sequence). Trimming removed 10 bases from V and 7 bases from J, with 19 bases in between. The CDR3 spans 14 residues.

This clonotype was detected a few times. This chain links TRBV5-1 with TRBJ2-6; maybe TRBD1 (6 bases). Germline V gene lookup returns CDR1 SGHRS and CDR2 YFSETQ. Between the trimmed V and J ends, which lost 4 bases and 5 bases, there was a span of 22 bases. The CDR3 contains 18 residues. The CDR3 loop is CASSPRTVPWERANVLTF. The CDR3 DNA follows: TGCGCCAGCAGCCCACGGACAGTCCCTTGGGAAAGGGCCAACGTCCTGACTTTC.

This chain connects TRBV12-3 or TRBV12-4 to TRBJ2-3, with D perhaps TRBD2 (5 bases). CDR3 length: 13 residues. Trimming cost V 4 bases and J 6 bases, with 11 bases left between them. CDR3 residues: CASSYTTGDTQYF. DNA of the CDR3: TGTGCCAGCAGTTATACCACGGGGGATACGCAGTATTTT.

The rearrangement joins TRBV27 to TRBJ1-6; TRBD1 matches 9 bases. The CDR3 is 19 residues long. Germline trimming cut 2 bases from V and 9 bases from J; bases unmatched to any gene: 17. The germline V gene encodes CDR1 MNHEY and CDR2 SMNVEV (reference sequence). In DNA, the CDR3 is TGTGCCAGCAGTTTAAGCTGGGGTGAACTTGGGACAGGGTTTTCACCCCTCCACTTT. Residues: CASSLSWGELGTGFSPLHF.

Many counts were recorded for this clonotype. This chain joins TRBV6-2 or TRBV6-3 and TRBJ1-1, with unresolved D. There are 15 residues in the CDR3. Germline CDR1 and CDR2: MNHEY and SVGEGT. V lost 5 bases to trimming and J lost 0 bases, with 13 bases between them. CDR3 in amino acids: CASSPGRILNTEAFF. The CDR3 region has the DNA TGTGCCAGCAGTCCCGGACGGATTTTGAACACTGAAGCTTTCTTT.

This clonotype has at least ten counts. This chain connects TRBV12-3 or TRBV12-4 to TRBJ2-7; D call uncertain. V dropped 2 bases and J dropped 6 bases, with 5 bases sitting between them. The CDR3 is 11 amino acids. The CDR3: CASSLIGEQYF. The CDR3 DNA reads TGTGCCAGCAGTTTAATAGGCGAGCAGTACTTC.

CDR3 amino acids: CASSFGRPYEQYF. CDR3 DNA: TGTGCCAGCAGCTTTGGCAGGCCCTACGAGCAGTACTTC. This chain uses TRBV7-2 with TRBJ2-7; D call uncertain. Germline CDR1 is SGHTA and CDR2 is FQGNSA. V was shortened by 3 bases and J by 2 bases, with 8 bases between the two germline ends. This CDR3 is built from 13 residues.